Reported below is one TCR beta chain. In its sample, this clone was seen a few times. What this receptor recognizes is not known. No base-level quality is on record; no much larger clone is a single base apart. The sample originates from a study of shared clonotypes between healthy human individuals (dated by TCRdb to about 2020). With regard to the full study: The cohort included a few men and a couple of women between 18 and 49 years of age. For each donor, three plates each were used for CD4 naive and CD4 memory, two plates were used for CD8 naive, and one plate was used for CD8 memory. Per donor, leukapheresis produced somewhere between about 0.85 and 8.9 billion PBMCs. Libraries were prepared and TCR repertoires were sequenced by different laboratories using diverse techniques, in order to increase sequencing depth and limit assay-specific biases. To estimate repertoire size and how much clonotype sharing occurs between individuals, the study deeply sequenced the blood TCR repertoires of several healthy adults.

Study-wide conclusions, independent of this receptor: When a few donors were compared, the shared fraction of clonotypes was about 5.2% for naive CD4, around 3.5% for naive CD8, 2% to 2.5% for memory CD4, and 0.4% for memory CD8. Even with the large sequencing depth, rarefaction of the sorted-subset datasets indicated that sequencing was incomplete. Pairwise subsampling led to the expectation that sequencing depth would affect the degree of clonotype sharing among donors. Sampling was limited to blood, and TCR repertoires in tissue likely differ from TCR repertoires in blood. Clonotypes shared by all four sorted-subset donors showed higher generation probabilities than non-shared clonotypes. Larger estimated clonotype richness was generally found for naive subsets than for memory subsets. The small number of donors limited the genetic and exposure-history diversity represented.

The donors were healthy, HIV-negative adults who had no recently reported acute infections or vaccinations. Every donor was a Caucasian adult residing in Nashville, Tennessee, USA. CD4+ T cells were enriched by magnetic negative selection, after which naive cells were positively selected on CD45RA and the negative fraction was taken as the memory subset. Blood was collected by leukapheresis, and PBMCs were isolated by Ficoll-Histopaque density gradient centrifugation and then cryopreserved in liquid nitrogen vapor phase. Purity and quantity of every magnetically sorted T cell population were checked by analytical flow cytometry. From each sorted fraction, genomic DNA was isolated and quantified by UV absorbance on a Nanodrop 2000c. Using the deep immunoSEQ assay, TCR CDR3 regions were amplified from genomic DNA by multiplex PCR. Genomic DNA extracted from each cell subset was distributed evenly over all wells of several immunoSEQ 96-well plates, and each plate served as one replicate. For sorted subsets, each replicate PCR was loaded with approximately 200 ng genomic DNA, equivalent to about 33,000 T cell genomes. Purified libraries were measured with a Qubit 3.0 fluorometer, size-checked on a Bioanalyzer 2100, and measured again with the KAPA Library Quantification kit. Each immunoSEQ 96-well plate was sequenced on its own single-read 150-cycle Illumina NextSeq 550 flow cell. The authors processed their data as follows. Because the immunoSEQ output included only junctional sequences and no quality scores, the filtering could not be the same as the filtering used for full-length reads. Sequences were annotated with PyIR, a Python wrapper for IgBLAST v1.9, and V/J genes and CDR3 were assigned using IMGT germline references. Reads were filtered out if the reads had weak V/J assignments (E-value above 1e-6), no CDR3, stop codons, out-of-frame junctions, or ambiguous translated residues. A V3J clonotype was defined by an identical inferred V gene, J gene, and CDR3 amino acid sequence. The percentage overlap between two repertoires was calculated by dividing the number of shared unique clonotypes by the size of the smaller repertoire. Repertoire richness was assessed with RTK rarefaction, the Chao1 estimator, and Recon v2.1 estimates of unobserved clonotypes. For all TCRbeta clonotypes obtained by the gDNA method from a few donors, generation probabilities were computed with OLGA. TCRdb re-hosts the immuneACCESS table, in-frame sequences only. Its copies lack some clones; in the studies checked, an unresolved V gene accounts for under half of them, and the cause for the rest is not known. The D gene and trimming were derived from the DNA, and the V and J assignments and clone size from that table. The sample table records about a million clones; 60% to 80% of these occur just once. Jointly, the top ten make up approximately 1.5% of the sample.

Trimming takes 2 bases from V and 1 base from J, and the germline ends sit 10 bases apart. The CDR3 measures 15 amino acids from cysteine to phenylalanine. The entry retains the CDR3 DNA only, 45 bases that are in frame from base 1. CDR1 and CDR2 (SGHTA, FQGNSA) derive from the germline V gene. The chain is encoded by TRBV7-2 joined to TRBJ2-3; no D gene can be assigned with confidence. The receptor was derived from a man younger than 35 in good health. Material: memory CD4+ T cells sorted from blood. The cell subset or site label, read with the paper, signifies: CD45RA-negative fraction. The CDR3 is CASSLTEPRTDTQYF. The nucleotide sequence is given as TGTGCCAGCAGCTTAACTGAGCCCCGCACAGATACGCAGTATTTT.